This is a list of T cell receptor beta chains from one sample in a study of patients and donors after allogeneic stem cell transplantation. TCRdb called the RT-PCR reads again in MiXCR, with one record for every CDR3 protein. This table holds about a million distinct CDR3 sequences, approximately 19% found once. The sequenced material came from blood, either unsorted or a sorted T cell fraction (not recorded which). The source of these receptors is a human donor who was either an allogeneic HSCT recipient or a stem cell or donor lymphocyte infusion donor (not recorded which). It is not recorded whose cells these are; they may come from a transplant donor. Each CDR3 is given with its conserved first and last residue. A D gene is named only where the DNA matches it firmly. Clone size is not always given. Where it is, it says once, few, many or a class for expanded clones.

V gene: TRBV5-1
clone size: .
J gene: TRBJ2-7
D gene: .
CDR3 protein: CASGLGAYEQYF
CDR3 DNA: TGCGCCAGCGGCCTGGGGGCCTACGAGCAGTACTTC

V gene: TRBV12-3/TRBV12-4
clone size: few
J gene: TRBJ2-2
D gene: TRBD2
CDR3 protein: CASSGLAGITGELFF
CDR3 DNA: TGTGCCAGCAGTGGACTAGCGGGGATCACCGGGGAGCTGTTTTTT

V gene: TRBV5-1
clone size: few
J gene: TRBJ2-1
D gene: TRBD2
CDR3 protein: CASSLVLAGSYNEQFF
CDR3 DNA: TGCGCCAGCAGCTTGGTTCTAGCGGGAAGCTACAATGAGCAGTTCTTC

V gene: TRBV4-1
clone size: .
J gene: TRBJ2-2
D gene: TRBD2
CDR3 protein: CASSRTSGADGELFF
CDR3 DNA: TGCGCCAGCAGCCGTACTAGCGGGGCGGACGGGGAGCTGTTTTTT

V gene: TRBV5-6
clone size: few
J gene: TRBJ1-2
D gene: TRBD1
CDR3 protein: CASSLGDRGGSGYTF
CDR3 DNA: TGTGCCAGCAGCTTGGGGGACAGGGGAGGAAGTGGCTACACCTTC

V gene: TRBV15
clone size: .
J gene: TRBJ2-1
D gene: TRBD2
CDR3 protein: CATSRRGTNSYNEQFF
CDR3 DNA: TGTGCCACCAGCAGACGTGGGACTAACTCCTACAATGAGCAGTTCTTC

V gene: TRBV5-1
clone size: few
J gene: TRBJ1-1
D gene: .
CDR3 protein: CASSVITGLNTEAFF
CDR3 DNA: TGCGCCAGCAGCGTAATAACAGGGCTGAACACTGAAGCTTTCTTT

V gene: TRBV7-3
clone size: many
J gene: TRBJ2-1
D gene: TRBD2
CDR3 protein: CASSPRGGGYNEQFF
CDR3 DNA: TGTGCCAGCAGCCCCCGGGGCGGGGGCTACAATGAGCAGTTCTTC

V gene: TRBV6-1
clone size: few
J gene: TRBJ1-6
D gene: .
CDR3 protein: CASSVGEQSSPLHF
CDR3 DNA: TGTGCCAGCAGTGTAGGGGAGCAAAGTTCACCCCTCCACTTT

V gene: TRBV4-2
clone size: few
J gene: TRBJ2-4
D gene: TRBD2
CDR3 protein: CASSQDVRREGGKNIQYF
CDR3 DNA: TGTGCCAGCAGCCAAGATGTTAGGCGGGAGGGGGGGAAAAACATTCAGTACTTC

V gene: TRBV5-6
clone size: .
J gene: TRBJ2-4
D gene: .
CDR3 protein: CASSSQGVGIQYF
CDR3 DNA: TGTGCCAGCAGCTCCCAGGGTGTTGGCATTCAGTACTTC

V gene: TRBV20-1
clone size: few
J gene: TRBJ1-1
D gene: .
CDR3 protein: CSARDLGGLGSNTEAFF
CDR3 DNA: TGCAGTGCTAGAGATTTAGGGGGTCTCGGCTCGAACACTGAAGCTTTCTTT

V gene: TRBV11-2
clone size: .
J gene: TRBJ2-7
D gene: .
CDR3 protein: CASSPMSRYEQYF
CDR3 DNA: TGTGCCAGCAGCCCTATGAGTCGGTACGAGCAGTACTTC

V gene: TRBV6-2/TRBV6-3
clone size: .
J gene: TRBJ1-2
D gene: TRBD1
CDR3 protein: CASTPDRRHGYTF
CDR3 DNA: TGTGCCAGCACCCCGGACAGGAGGCATGGCTACACCTTC

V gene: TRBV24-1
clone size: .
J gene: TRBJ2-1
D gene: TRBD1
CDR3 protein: CATSDRTGGHEQFF
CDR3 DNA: TGTGCCACCAGTGACCGGACAGGGGGCCATGAGCAGTTCTTC

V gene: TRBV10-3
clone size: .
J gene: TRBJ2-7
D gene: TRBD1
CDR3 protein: CAIRLRDSFIEQYF
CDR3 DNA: TGTGCCATCAGGTTAAGGGACAGTTTTATTGAGCAGTACTTC

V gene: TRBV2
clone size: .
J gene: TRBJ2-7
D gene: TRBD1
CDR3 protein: CASRLGQGAEQYF
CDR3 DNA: TGTGCCAGCAGACTTGGACAGGGAGCCGAGCAGTACTTC

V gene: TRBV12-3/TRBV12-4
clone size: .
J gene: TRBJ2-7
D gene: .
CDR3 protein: CASSPRGYWEQYF
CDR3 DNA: TGTGCCAGCAGTCCCCGGGGTTACTGGGAGCAGTACTTC

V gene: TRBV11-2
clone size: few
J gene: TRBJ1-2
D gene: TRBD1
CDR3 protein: CASSLRGTGVYGYTF
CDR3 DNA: TGTGCCAGCAGCTTAAGAGGGACAGGGGTGTATGGCTACACCTTC

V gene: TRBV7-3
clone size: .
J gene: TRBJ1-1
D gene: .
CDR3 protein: CASRLGATNTEAFF
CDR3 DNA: TGTGCCAGCAGGCTTGGGGCCACGAACACTGAAGCTTTCTTT

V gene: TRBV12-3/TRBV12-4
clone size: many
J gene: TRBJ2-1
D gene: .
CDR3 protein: CASSLIYNEQFF
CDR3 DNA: TGTGCCAGCAGTCTGATCTACAATGAGCAGTTCTTC

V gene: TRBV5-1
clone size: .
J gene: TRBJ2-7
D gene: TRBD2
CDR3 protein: CASSFQIAGSSYEQYF
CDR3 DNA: TGCGCCAGCAGCTTCCAAATAGCGGGAAGCTCCTACGAGCAGTACTTC

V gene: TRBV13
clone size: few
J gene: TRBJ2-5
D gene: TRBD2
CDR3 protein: CASSLRLAEETQYF
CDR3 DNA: TGTGCCAGCAGCCTCAGACTAGCGGAAGAGACCCAGTACTTC

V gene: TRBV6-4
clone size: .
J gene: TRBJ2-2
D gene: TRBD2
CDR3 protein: CASRYNAGAGELFF
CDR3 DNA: TGTGCCAGCCGTTACAACGCGGGAGCCGGGGAGCTGTTTTTT

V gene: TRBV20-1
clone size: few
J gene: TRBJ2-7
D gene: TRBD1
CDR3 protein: CSASDPGTGLYEQYF
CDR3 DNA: TGCAGTGCTAGTGACCCCGGGACAGGGCTATACGAGCAGTACTTC

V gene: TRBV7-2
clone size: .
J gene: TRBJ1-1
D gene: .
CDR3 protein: CAIKSPLMNTEAFF
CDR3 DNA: TGTGCCATCAAGAGTCCGCTAATGAACACTGAGGCTTTCTTT

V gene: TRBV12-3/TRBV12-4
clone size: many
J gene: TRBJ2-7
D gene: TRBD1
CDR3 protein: CASKGQEGFYEQYF
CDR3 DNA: TGTGCCAGCAAGGGACAGGAGGGGTTCTACGAGCAGTACTTC

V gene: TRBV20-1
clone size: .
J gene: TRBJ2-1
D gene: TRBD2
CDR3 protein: CSASSGTSGNEQFF
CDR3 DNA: TGCAGTGCTAGTTCCGGGACTAGCGGGAATGAGCAGTTCTTC

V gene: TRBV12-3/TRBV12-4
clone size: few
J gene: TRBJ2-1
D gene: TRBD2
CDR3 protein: CASSLGTSESSYNEQFF
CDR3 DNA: TGTGCCAGCAGTCTCGGGACTAGCGAAAGCTCCTACAATGAGCAGTTCTTC

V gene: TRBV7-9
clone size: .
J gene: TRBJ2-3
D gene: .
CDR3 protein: CASSLGTHTDTQYF
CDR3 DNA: TGTGCCAGCAGCTTAGGGACCCACACAGATACGCAGTATTTT

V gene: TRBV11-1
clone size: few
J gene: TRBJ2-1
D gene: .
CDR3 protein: CASLRTGGNEQFF
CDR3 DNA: TGTGCCAGCTTACGGACCGGGGGCAATGAGCAGTTCTTC

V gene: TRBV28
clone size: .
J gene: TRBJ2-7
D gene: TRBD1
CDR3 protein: CASERDRSDEQYF
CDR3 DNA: TGTGCCAGCGAAAGGGACAGGTCCGACGAGCAGTACTTC

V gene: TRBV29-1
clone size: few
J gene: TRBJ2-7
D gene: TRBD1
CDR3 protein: CSVLGTVKYEQYF
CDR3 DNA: TGCAGCGTTTTGGGGACAGTCAAATACGAGCAGTACTTC

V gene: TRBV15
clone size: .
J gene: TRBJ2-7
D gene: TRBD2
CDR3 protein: CATSRDPTSGSYEQYF
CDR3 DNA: TGTGCCACCAGCAGAGATCCTACTAGCGGGAGCTACGAGCAGTACTTC

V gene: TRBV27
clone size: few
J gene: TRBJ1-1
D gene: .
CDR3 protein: CASRDRNPTEAFF
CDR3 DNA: TGTGCCAGCAGGGACCGGAACCCCACTGAAGCTTTCTTT

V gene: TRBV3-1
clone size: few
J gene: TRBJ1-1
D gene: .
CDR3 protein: CASSQEWGVEAFF
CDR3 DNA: TGTGCCAGCAGCCAAGAGTGGGGGGTTGAAGCTTTCTTT

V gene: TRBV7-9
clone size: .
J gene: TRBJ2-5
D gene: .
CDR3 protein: CASSYGRLGELETQYF
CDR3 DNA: TGTGCCAGCAGCTATGGTCGATTGGGGGAGCTGGAGACCCAGTACTTC

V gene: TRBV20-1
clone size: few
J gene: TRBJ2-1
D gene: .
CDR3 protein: CSAQQKANEQFF
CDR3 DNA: TGCAGTGCCCAGCAGAAAGCCAATGAGCAGTTCTTC

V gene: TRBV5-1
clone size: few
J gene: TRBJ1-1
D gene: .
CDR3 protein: CASSQPDPGTRSEAFF
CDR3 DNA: TGCGCCAGCAGCCAACCTGACCCCGGGACCCGATCTGAAGCTTTCTTT

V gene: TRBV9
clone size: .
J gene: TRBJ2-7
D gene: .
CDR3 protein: CASSPGTWGYEQYF
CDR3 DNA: TGTGCCAGCAGCCCGGGGACTTGGGGCTACGAGCAGTACTTC

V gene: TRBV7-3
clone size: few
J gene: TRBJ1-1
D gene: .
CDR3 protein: CASSPTRVTEAFF
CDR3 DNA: TGTGCCAGCAGCCCAACCAGGGTAACTGAAGCTTTCTTT

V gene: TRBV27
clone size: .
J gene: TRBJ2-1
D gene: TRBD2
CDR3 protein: CASSYGGRKSYNEQFF
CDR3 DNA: TGTGCCAGCAGTTACGGCGGGAGGAAGTCCTACAATGAGCAGTTCTTC

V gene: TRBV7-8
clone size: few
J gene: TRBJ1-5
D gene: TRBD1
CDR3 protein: CASSLGDSLNQPQHF
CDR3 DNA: TGTGCCAGCAGCTTAGGGGACAGCCTCAATCAGCCCCAGCATTTT

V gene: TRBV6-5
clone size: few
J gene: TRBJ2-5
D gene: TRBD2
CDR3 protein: CASSYSASGELLETQYF
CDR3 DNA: TGTGCCAGCAGTTACAGCGCTAGCGGGGAACTTTTAGAGACCCAGTACTTC

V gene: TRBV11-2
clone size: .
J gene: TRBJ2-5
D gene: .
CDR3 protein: CASSLDTDQETQYF
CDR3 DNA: TGTGCCAGCAGCTTAGATACCGATCAAGAGACCCAGTACTTC

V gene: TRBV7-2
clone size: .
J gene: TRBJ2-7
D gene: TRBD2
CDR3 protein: CASSLLRGAPYEQYF
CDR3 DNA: TGTGCCAGCAGCTTATTGCGGGGGGCCCCCTACGAGCAGTACTTC

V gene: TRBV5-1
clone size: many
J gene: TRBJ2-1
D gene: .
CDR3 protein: CASSLMGNEQFF
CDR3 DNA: TGCGCCAGCAGCTTGATGGGAAATGAGCAGTTCTTC

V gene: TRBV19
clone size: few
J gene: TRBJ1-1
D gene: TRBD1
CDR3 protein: CAAGGGTEAFF
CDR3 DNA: TGTGCGGCAGGGGGCGGCACTGAAGCTTTCTTT

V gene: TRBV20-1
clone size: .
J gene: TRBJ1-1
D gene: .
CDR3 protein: CSASGGWTEAFF
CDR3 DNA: TGCAGTGCTTCCGGGGGCTGGACTGAAGCTTTCTTT